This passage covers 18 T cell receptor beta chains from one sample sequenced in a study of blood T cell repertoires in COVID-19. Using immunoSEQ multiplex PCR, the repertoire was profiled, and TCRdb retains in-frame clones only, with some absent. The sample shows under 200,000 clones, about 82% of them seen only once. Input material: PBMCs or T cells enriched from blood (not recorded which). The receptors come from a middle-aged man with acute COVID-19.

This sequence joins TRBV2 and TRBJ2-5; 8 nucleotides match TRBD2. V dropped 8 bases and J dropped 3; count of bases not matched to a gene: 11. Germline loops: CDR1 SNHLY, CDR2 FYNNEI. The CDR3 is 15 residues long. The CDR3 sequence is CASRPTGGEEETQYF. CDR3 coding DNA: TGTGCCAGCCGGCCCACGGGAGGGGAGGAAGAGACCCAGTACTTC.

CDR3 DNA: TGTGCCAGCAGCTTAGATCGGAGCTCCTACAATGAGCAGTTCTTC. Its protein is CASSLDRSSYNEQFF. V is TRBV7-6 and J is TRBJ2-1; D is ambiguous. V lost 1 base and J lost 0, with 7 bases in between. The CDR3 sequence is 15 residues long. The germline CDR1 and CDR2 sequences are SGHVS and FNYEAQ.

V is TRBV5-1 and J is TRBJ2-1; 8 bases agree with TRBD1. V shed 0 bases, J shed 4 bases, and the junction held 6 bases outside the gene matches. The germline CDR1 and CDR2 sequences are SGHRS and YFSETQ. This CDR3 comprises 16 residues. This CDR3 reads CASSLGTGIGYNEQFF. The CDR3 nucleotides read TGCGCCAGCAGCTTGGGGACAGGGATTGGGTACAATGAGCAGTTCTTC.

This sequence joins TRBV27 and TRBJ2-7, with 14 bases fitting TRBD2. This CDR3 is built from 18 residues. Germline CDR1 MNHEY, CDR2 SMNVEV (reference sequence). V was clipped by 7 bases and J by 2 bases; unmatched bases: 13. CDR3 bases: TGTGCCAGCACCACAGGGACTAGCGGGAGATTTCGCCCCTACGAGCAGTACTTC. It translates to CASTTGTSGRFRPYEQYF.

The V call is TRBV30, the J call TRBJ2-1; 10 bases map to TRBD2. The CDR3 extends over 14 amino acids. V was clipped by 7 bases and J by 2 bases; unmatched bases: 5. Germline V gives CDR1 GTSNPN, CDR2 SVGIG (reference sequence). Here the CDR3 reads CASRTSGTYNEQFF. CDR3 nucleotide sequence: TGTGCCTCGCGGACTAGCGGTACCTACAATGAGCAGTTCTTC.

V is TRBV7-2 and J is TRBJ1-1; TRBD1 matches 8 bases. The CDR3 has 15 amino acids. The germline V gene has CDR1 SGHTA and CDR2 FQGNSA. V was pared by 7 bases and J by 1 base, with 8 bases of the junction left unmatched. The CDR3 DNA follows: TGTGCCAGCACGACAGGCGGGACAGGGAACACTGAAGCTTTCTTT. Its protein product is CASTTGGTGNTEAFF.

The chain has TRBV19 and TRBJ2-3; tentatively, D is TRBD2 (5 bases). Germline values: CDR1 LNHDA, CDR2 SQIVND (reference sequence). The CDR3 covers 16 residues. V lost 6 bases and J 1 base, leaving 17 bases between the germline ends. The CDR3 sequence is CASSNGAALRTDTQYF. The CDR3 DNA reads TGTGCCAGTAGCAATGGAGCGGCACTCCGCACAGATACGCAGTATTTT.

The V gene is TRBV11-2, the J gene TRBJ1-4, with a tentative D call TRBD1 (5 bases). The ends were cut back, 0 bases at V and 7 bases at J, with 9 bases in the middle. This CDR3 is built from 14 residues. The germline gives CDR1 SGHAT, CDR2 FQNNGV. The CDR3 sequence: CASSLDRVFEKLFF. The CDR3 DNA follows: TGTGCCAGCAGCTTAGACAGGGTGTTTGAAAAACTGTTTTTT.

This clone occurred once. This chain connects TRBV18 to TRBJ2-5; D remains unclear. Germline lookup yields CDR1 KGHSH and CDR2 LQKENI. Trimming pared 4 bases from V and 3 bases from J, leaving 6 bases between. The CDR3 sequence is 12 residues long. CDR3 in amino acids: CASSQGEETQYF. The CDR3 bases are TGTGCCAGCTCACAAGGAGAAGAGACCCAGTACTTC.

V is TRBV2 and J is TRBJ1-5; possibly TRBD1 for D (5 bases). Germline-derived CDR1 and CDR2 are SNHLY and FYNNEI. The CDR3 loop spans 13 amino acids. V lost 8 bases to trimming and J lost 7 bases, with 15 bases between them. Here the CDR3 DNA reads TGTGCCAGCGACCGGGGGGAATTACAGCCCCAGCATTTT. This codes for CASDRGELQPQHF.

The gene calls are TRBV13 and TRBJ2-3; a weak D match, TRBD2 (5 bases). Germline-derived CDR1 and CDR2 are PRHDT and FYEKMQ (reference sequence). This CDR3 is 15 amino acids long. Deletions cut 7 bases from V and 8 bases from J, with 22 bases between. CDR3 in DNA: TGTGCCAGCAACCAAGGTGGAGGTAGCAAGGGTACGCAGTATTTT. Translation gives CASNQGGGSKGTQYF.

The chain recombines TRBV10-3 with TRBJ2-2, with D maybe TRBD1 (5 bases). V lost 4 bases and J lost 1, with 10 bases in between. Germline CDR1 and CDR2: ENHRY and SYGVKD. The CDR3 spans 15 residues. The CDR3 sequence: CAISAPQGNTGELFF. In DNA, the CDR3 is TGTGCCATCAGTGCCCCCCAGGGGAACACCGGGGAGCTGTTTTTT.

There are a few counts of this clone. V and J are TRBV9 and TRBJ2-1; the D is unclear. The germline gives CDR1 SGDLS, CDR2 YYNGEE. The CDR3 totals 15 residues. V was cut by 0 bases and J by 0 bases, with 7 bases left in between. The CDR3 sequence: CASSVVWSSYNEQFF. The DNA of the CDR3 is TGTGCCAGCAGCGTAGTTTGGAGCTCCTACAATGAGCAGTTCTTC.

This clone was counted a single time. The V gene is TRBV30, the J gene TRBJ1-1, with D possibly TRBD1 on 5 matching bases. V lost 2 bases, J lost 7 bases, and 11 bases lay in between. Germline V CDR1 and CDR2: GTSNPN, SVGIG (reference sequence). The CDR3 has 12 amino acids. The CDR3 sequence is CAWSQAGHEAFF. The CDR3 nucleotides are TGTGCCTGGAGTCAGGCAGGGCATGAAGCTTTCTTT. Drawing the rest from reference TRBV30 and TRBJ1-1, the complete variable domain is SQTIHQWPATLVQPVGSPLSLECTVEGTSNPNLYWYRQAAGRGLQLLFYSVGIGQISSEVPQNLSASRPQDRQFILSSKKLLLSDSGFYLCAWSQAGHEAFFGQGTRLTVV.

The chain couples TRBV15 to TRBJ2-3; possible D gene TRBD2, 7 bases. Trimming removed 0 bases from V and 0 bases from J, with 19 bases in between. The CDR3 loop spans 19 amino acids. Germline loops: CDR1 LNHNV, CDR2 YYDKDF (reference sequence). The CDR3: CATSRDPPSGGGSTDTQYF. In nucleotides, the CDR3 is TGTGCCACCAGCAGAGATCCCCCTAGCGGAGGGGGGAGCACAGATACGCAGTATTTT.

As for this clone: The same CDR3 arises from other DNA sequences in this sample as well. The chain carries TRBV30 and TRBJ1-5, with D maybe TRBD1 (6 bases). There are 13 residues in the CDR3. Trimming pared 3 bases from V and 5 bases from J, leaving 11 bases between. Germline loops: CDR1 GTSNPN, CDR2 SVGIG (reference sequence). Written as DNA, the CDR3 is TGTGCCTGGAGCGGGGGGGGGCATCAGCCCCAGCATTTT. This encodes CAWSGGGHQPQHF. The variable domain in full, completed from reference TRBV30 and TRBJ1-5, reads SQTIHQWPATLVQPVGSPLSLECTVEGTSNPNLYWYRQAAGRGLQLLFYSVGIGQISSEVPQNLSASRPQDRQFILSSKKLLLSDSGFYLCAWSGGGHQPQHFGDGTRLSIL.

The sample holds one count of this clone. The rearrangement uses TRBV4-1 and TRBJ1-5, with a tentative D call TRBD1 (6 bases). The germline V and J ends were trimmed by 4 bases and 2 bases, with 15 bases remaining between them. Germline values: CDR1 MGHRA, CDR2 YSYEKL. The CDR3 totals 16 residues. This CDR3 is CASSREGRGGNQPQHF. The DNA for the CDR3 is TGCGCCAGCAGCCGGGAAGGCAGGGGAGGCAATCAGCCCCAGCATTTT.

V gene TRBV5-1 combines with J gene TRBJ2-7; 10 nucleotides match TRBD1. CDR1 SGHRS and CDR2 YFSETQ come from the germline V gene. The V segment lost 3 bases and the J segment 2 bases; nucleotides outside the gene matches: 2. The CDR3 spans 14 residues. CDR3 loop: CASSSGTGAYEQYF. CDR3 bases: TGCGCCAGCAGCTCCGGGACAGGGGCCTACGAGCAGTACTTC.